This passage covers 27 T cell receptor beta chains from one sample sequenced in a study of tumor-infiltrating lymphocytes in localized non-small cell lung cancer. TCRdb keeps only in-frame clones here, not all; method: immunoSEQ multiplex PCR. This sample has 8,500 to 10,000 clones, with 55% to 75% found just once. Material: uninvolved lung tissue not adjacent to the tumor. These TCRs come from a human donor with non-small cell lung cancer.

The V and J genes are TRBV13 and TRBJ2-7; D may be TRBD1 or TRBD2 (5 bases each). Germline CDR1 is PRHDT and CDR2 is FYEKMQ (reference sequence). The CDR3 spans 15 residues. Trimming stripped 4 bases from V and 2 bases from J, with 15 bases between. This chain's CDR3 is CASSSSRDGAYEQYF. CDR3 in DNA: TGTGCCAGCAGCTCATCTCGGGACGGAGCCTACGAGCAGTACTTC. Looking up the rest from reference TRBV13 and TRBJ2-7 gives the full variable domain: AAGVIQSPRHLIKEKRETATLKCYPIPRHDTVYWYQQGPGQDPQFLISFYEKMQSDKGSIPDRFSAQQFSDYHSELNMSSLELGDSALYFCASSSSRDGAYEQYFGPGTRLTVT.

The chain employs TRBV19 and TRBJ1-2, with D perhaps matching TRBD1 (5 bases). The CDR3 length is 12 residues. V was shortened by 6 bases and J by 8 bases, with 13 bases between the two germline ends. Germline CDR1 LNHDA, CDR2 SQIVND (reference sequence). CDR3 sequence: CASRRGRSGYTF. The CDR3, as DNA: TGTGCCAGTAGGAGGGGCAGGAGCGGCTACACCTTC. Variable domain in full (rest from reference TRBV19 and TRBJ1-2): DGGITQSPKYLFRKEGQNVTLSCEQNLNHDAMYWYRQDPGQGLRLIYYSQIVNDFQKGDIAEGYSVSREKKESFPLTVTSAQKNPTAFYLCASRRGRSGYTFGSGTRLTVV.

The J gene is TRBJ2-3, the V gene TRBV30; 11 bases agree with TRBD2. Germline trimming cut 1 base from V and 5 bases from J; bases unmatched to any gene: 5. Germline V lookup: CDR1 GTSNPN, CDR2 SVGIG (reference sequence). The CDR3 loop spans 15 amino acids. CDR3 amino acids: CAWSALAGGGDTQYF. The CDR3 DNA sequence: TGTGCCTGGAGTGCTCTAGCGGGAGGTGGAGATACGCAGTATTTT.

The CDR3 sequence is CSGIASGRAFVEQFF. CDR3 bases: TGCAGCGGGATTGCCAGCGGGAGGGCCTTCGTGGAGCAGTTCTTC. The chain links TRBV29-1 to TRBJ2-1; 10 bases match TRBD2. The CDR3 length is 15 residues. With 7 bases clipped from V and 10 bases from J, the junction kept 16 bases outside the gene matches. Germline CDR1 is SQVTM and CDR2 is ANQGSEA.

The chain carries TRBV14 and TRBJ1-1; D gene uncertain. Deletions cut 1 base from V and 3 bases from J, with 15 bases between. Per germline, CDR1 SGHDN and CDR2 FVKESK. This CDR3 contains 16 residues. The DNA for the CDR3 is TGTGCCAGCAGCCAAGTTGCTAGGCAGGATTACACTGAAGCTTTCTTT. It translates to CASSQVARQDYTEAFF.

This chain connects TRBV9 to TRBJ1-1; D is undetermined. V was pared by 4 bases and J by 2 bases, with 12 bases between. This CDR3 has 14 residues. From germline, CDR1 is SGDLS and CDR2 YYNGEE. The CDR3 sequence is CASSPRSANTEAFF. The DNA for the CDR3 is TGTGCCAGCAGCCCCCGTTCCGCTAACACTGAAGCTTTCTTT.

The chain uses TRBV29-1 and TRBJ2-1; D perhaps matches TRBD1 (6 bases). Trimming cost V 6 bases and J 9 bases, with 21 bases left between them. This CDR3 is built from 14 residues. Germline-derived CDR1 and CDR2 are SQVTM and ANQGSEA. CDR3 DNA sequence: TGCAGCGTCGGGTCGGCAGGGGTATCATCTGAGCAGTTCTTC. Protein: CSVGSAGVSSEQFF.

J is TRBJ2-7 and V is TRBV10-3; 15 bases line up with TRBD2. Germline values: CDR1 ENHRY, CDR2 SYGVKD. The CDR3 spans 15 residues. V trimming: 3 bases; J trimming: 9 bases; junction bases outside the gene matches: 6. The DNA for the CDR3 is TGTGCCATCAGTGAAGCTGGACTAGCGGGAGGGGGGCAGTACTTC. Its protein is CAISEAGLAGGGQYF.

The J gene is TRBJ1-1, the V gene TRBV7-9; D uncertain. From germline, CDR1 is SEHNR and CDR2 FQNEAQ (reference sequence). Trimming left V 5 bases short and J 1 base short, with 8 bases between. This CDR3 is built from 13 residues. CDR3 sequence (DNA): TGTGCCAGCAGCCGCGGAGGGAACACTGAAGCTTTCTTT. Protein: CASSRGGNTEAFF.

V and J are TRBV7-3 and TRBJ1-1; D is perhaps TRBD1 (6 bases). The CDR3 length is 16 residues. Between the trimmed V and J ends, which lost 0 bases and 2 bases, there was a span of 13 bases. Germline V gene data show CDR1 as SGHTA and CDR2 as FQGTGA. The CDR3 loop is CASSLTGEGENTEAFF. As DNA, the CDR3 is TGTGCCAGCAGCTTAACGGGGGAGGGGGAAAACACTGAAGCTTTCTTT.

This sequence joins TRBV7-3 and TRBJ2-1; no firm D call. V gave up 3 bases and J gave up 0 bases, with 9 bases separating them. In germline, CDR1 is SGHTA, CDR2 FQGTGA. The CDR3 spans 15 residues. Here the CDR3 reads CASSFFGSSYNEQFF. The CDR3 bases are TGTGCCAGCAGCTTTTTCGGAAGCTCCTACAATGAGCAGTTCTTC.

In its sample, this clone was seen a few times. This sequence joins TRBV9 and TRBJ2-5; maybe TRBD1 (6 bases). Trimming pared 4 bases from V and 2 bases from J, leaving 15 bases between. Germline V gene lookup returns CDR1 SGDLS and CDR2 YYNGEE. CDR3 length: 15 residues. The CDR3 sequence: CASSPWTAPQETQYF. For the CDR3, the DNA is TGTGCCAGCAGCCCGTGGACAGCACCTCAAGAGACCCAGTACTTC.

The chain couples TRBV25-1 to TRBJ1-4; possible D gene TRBD1, 5 bases. The V end was cut by 4 bases, the J end by 3 bases, with 9 bases between. This CDR3 spans 14 amino acids. Germline CDR1 is MGHDK and CDR2 is SYGVNS. This CDR3 reads CASSGTGPNEKLFF. CDR3 in DNA: TGTGCCAGCAGTGGAACAGGACCTAATGAAAAACTGTTTTTT. Together with reference TRBV25-1 and TRBJ1-4, the CDR3 gives the full variable domain: EADIYQTPRYLVIGTGKKITLECSQTMGHDKMYWYQQDPGMELHLIHYSYGVNSTEKGDLSSESTVSRIRTEHFPLTLESARPSHTSQYLCASSGTGPNEKLFFGSGTQLSVL.

This chain links TRBV14 with TRBJ1-2; the D is unclear. V lost 4 bases to trimming and J lost 3 bases, with 9 bases between them. The CDR3 is 13 residues long. Per germline, CDR1 SGHDN and CDR2 FVKESK. CDR3 in DNA: TGTGCCAGCAGCCCCTCTGGCGACTATGGCTACACCTTC. Its translation is CASSPSGDYGYTF.

This clone was recorded only once. The V call is TRBV7-2, the J call TRBJ2-7, with a possible D match to TRBD2 (5 bases). The CDR3 sequence is 16 residues long. Trimming removed 1 base from V and 4 bases from J, with 17 bases in between. Germline CDR1 SGHTA, CDR2 FQGNSA. CDR3 nucleotides: TGTGCCAGCAGCTTAGTAGGCCTAGCCATCGAGTACGAGCAGTACTTC. Translation gives CASSLVGLAIEYEQYF.

The V call is TRBV7-9, the J call TRBJ2-1, with 11 bases lining up with TRBD2. V was clipped by 1 base and J by 8 bases; unmatched bases: 4. Germline values: CDR1 SEHNR, CDR2 FQNEAQ (reference sequence). This CDR3 has 15 residues. CDR3: CASSLGSGRADEQFF. CDR3 bases: TGTGCCAGCAGCTTAGGTAGCGGGAGGGCCGATGAGCAGTTCTTC.

The chain joins TRBV11-3 to TRBJ2-3; D may correspond to TRBD1 or TRBD2 (5 bases each). Germline V gives CDR1 SGHNT, CDR2 YENEEA. This CDR3 comprises 14 residues. V was clipped by 3 bases and J by 2 bases, with 9 bases between them. CDR3: CASSLGTFTDTQYF. In DNA form, the CDR3 reads TGTGCCAGCAGCTTGGGGACCTTCACAGATACGCAGTATTTT.

The V gene is TRBV27, the J gene TRBJ2-1; D may be TRBD1 or TRBD2 (5 bases each). V gave up 1 base and J gave up 10 bases, with 17 bases separating them. The length of the CDR3 is 15 residues. Germline lookup yields CDR1 MNHEY and CDR2 SMNVEV (reference sequence). DNA for the CDR3: TGTGCCAGCAGTTTATATTGGGGGAGTGTAGGGGAGCAGTTCTTC. Protein sequence: CASSLYWGSVGEQFF.

V is TRBV19 and J is TRBJ2-7, with 7 bases aligning to TRBD1. Germline V gene data show CDR1 as LNHDA and CDR2 as SQIVND (reference sequence). This CDR3 contains 14 residues. After removal of 6 bases from V and 2 bases from J, the junction contained 7 bases not matched to a gene. The CDR3 spells CASRKSQGAYEQYF. The CDR3 nucleotides are TGTGCCAGTAGAAAGTCTCAGGGGGCCTACGAGCAGTACTTC.

CDR3 loop: CAWSRREAQPQHF. The CDR3 DNA is TGTGCCTGGAGTAGGAGGGAGGCTCAGCCCCAGCATTTT. The chain combines TRBV30 with TRBJ1-5; D remains ambiguous. With 2 bases removed from V and 6 bases from J, the gap between germline ends came to 11 bases. Germline-derived CDR1 and CDR2 are GTSNPN and SVGIG (reference sequence). The CDR3 spans 13 residues. Supplemented by reference TRBV30 and TRBJ1-5, the full variable domain reads SQTIHQWPATLVQPVGSPLSLECTVEGTSNPNLYWYRQAAGRGLQLLFYSVGIGQISSEVPQNLSASRPQDRQFILSSKKLLLSDSGFYLCAWSRREAQPQHFGDGTRLSIL.

The V gene is TRBV29-1, the J gene TRBJ2-3; D is perhaps TRBD2 (5 bases). The CDR3 contains 13 residues. V lost 7 bases and J 0 bases, leaving 11 bases between the germline ends. The germline CDR1 and CDR2 sequences are SQVTM and ANQGSEA. CDR3 sequence reads: CSAPVASTDTQYF. CDR3 sequence (DNA): TGCAGCGCCCCGGTAGCGAGCACAGATACGCAGTATTTT.

The V and J genes are TRBV14 and TRBJ1-2, with D hard to call. With 1 base removed from V and 6 bases from J, the gap between germline ends came to 9 bases. CDR3 length: 13 amino acids. CDR1 is SGHDN and CDR2 is FVKESK in the germline V gene. The DNA for the CDR3 is TGTGCCAGCAGCCAAGCAGGAATTCATGGCTACACCTTC. As protein: CASSQAGIHGYTF.

This clone has only a few counts. The chain uses TRBV28 and TRBJ2-7; 9 bases match TRBD1. The ends lost 4 bases at V and 6 bases at J; junction bases unmatched: 10. This CDR3 is built from 15 residues. Per the germline V gene, CDR1 is MDHEN and CDR2 is SYDVKM. CDR3: CASSSSGTGKAEQYF. For the CDR3, the DNA is TGTGCCAGCAGTTCGTCCGGGACAGGGAAAGCCGAGCAGTACTTC.

The gene calls are TRBV27 and TRBJ1-5; 7 bases are shared with TRBD1. Losses at the gene ends were 6 bases for V and 4 bases for J; bases not matched to a gene: 6. CDR3 length: 14 residues. The germline gives CDR1 MNHEY, CDR2 SMNVEV (reference sequence). The CDR3, as DNA: TGTGCCAGCAGCCCACGACAGGGTAATCAGCCCCAGCATTTT. This sequence encodes CASSPRQGNQPQHF.

CDR3 protein: CSAGAVDEQYF. As DNA, the CDR3 is TGCAGTGCTGGAGCCGTGGACGAGCAGTACTTC. The chain joins TRBV20-1 to TRBJ2-7, with D uncertain. CDR3 length equals 11 residues. Looked up from germline, CDR1 is DFQATT and CDR2 is SNEGSKA (reference sequence). Trimming pared 5 bases from V and 5 bases from J, leaving 10 bases between.

The CDR3 sequence: CASSGGGGYQETQYF. DNA of the CDR3: TGTGCCAGCAGTGGAGGGGGAGGGTACCAAGAGACCCAGTACTTC. V gene TRBV2 combines with J gene TRBJ2-5; a weak D match, TRBD2 (7 bases). The length of the CDR3 is 15 residues. From germline, CDR1 is SNHLY and CDR2 FYNNEI. The V end was cut by 4 bases, the J end by 0 bases, with 12 bases between.

The rearrangement joins TRBV4-1 to TRBJ1-2, with D maybe TRBD1 (6 bases). The germline V and J ends were trimmed by 1 base and 0 bases, with 15 bases remaining between them. Germline V lookup: CDR1 MGHRA, CDR2 YSYEKL. The CDR3 spans 17 residues. The CDR3 DNA is TGCGCCAGCAGCCAAGTTGGGTCCAGGGGAGCTAACTATGGCTACACCTTC. It translates to CASSQVGSRGANYGYTF.